This T cell receptor (beta chain) was identified in a study of blood T cell repertoires in COVID-19. Whole-study context: Acute and convalescent COVID-19 samples came from the United States, Italy and Spain. T cells, B-cell-depleted T cells, or PBMCs provided the cDNA or gDNA that served as material.

V gave up 3 bases and J gave up 5 bases, with 4 bases separating them. CDR3 length: 11 amino acids. As originally analysed: The assay estimated nucleated cells by amplifying reference gene primers. Repertoires were generated with immunoSEQ multiplex PCR, while TCRdb's copy carries only in-frame clones and drops some. V and J calls and clone size are as listed in that table; D and trimming were resolved from the DNA. Of roughly 97,000 clones in the sample, around four fifths are singletons; the top ten hold about 10%. This TCR was sampled from a man aged 65 to 79 with acute or convalescent COVID-19. Sequenced input: peripheral blood. The V gene is TRBV12-3 or TRBV12-4, the J gene TRBJ2-5; D ambiguous. Here the CDR3 reads CASSFMETQYF. The CDR3 nucleotides are TGTGCCAGCAGTTTTATGGAGACCCAGTACTTC.